This T cell receptor (beta chain) was obtained from a study of blood T cells in healthy people across ages. Study-wide points: Unknown CMV status may confound age-related changes in expanded clones. Older age went with lower TCR beta diversity per million T cells, in a roughly linear way.

Through a sample-barcoded 5' primer and a J-beta primer mix, a second PCR was run for 7 to 11 cycles. Unique molecular identifiers of 12 random nucleotides labeled each cDNA. Each CDR3 protein is one row after TCRdb ran MiXCR on the 5' RACE reads. Among about 680,000 distinct CDR3 sequences, 49% were seen once, and the ten largest hold 25% to 35%. Trimming took 3 bases from V and 3 from J; bases not matched to a gene: 4. This CDR3 comprises 14 residues. Germline V gives CDR1 ENHRY, CDR2 SYGVKD. The extraction recovered at least 5 micrograms of total RNA per sample. This clonotype was counted many times. The antigen is undetermined.

This TCR derives from a woman aged 55-69 years in good health. The sequencing sample was made of blood. The chain couples TRBV10-3 to TRBJ2-7; 8 bases line up with TRBD2. As DNA, the CDR3 is TGTGCCATCAGTGACTCCGGGACTAGCTACGAGCAGTACTTC. Translated, it gives CAISDSGTSYEQYF.